The entry below gives a single TCR beta chain sequence along with its context. Its antigen remains unknown. The protocol was immunoSEQ multiplex PCR, while the TCRdb copy is restricted to in-frame clones and leaves out a portion. Of 93,000 or so clones listed, under 95% are singletons. This specimen comes from a study of graft-versus-host responses after intestinal transplantation. Deletions cut 2 bases from V and 2 bases from J, with 7 bases between. Germline assignment: CDR1 SGHNT and CDR2 YENEEA. The length of the CDR3 is 13 residues. The chain combines TRBV11-3 with TRBJ2-7; possibly TRBD2 for D (5 bases). This receptor was identified in a human donor who received an intestinal transplant. Source: unstimulated CD8+ T cells sorted from spleen or lymph node cells, taken before intestinal transplant. This CDR3 reads CASSLSGTYEQYF. CDR3 sequence (DNA): TGTGCCAGCAGCTTATCGGGAACCTACGAGCAGTACTTC.